Sequencing of this T cell receptor (beta chain) was carried out in a study of T cell responses to AZD1222 COVID-19 vaccine. Sequencing used immunoSEQ multiplex PCR; TCRdb keeps in-frame clones, though not all of them. The sample lists some 130,000 clones, roughly 90% occurring once. Of note for this clone: Its cognate antigen is unknown.

CDR3 length: 14 amino acids. The V gene lost 2 bases and the J gene lost 4 bases, with 11 bases spanning the gap. The germline gives CDR1 MDHEN, CDR2 SYDVKM. Study-wide findings and caveats: Nearly half of the spike-specific TCRs reportedly recognize variant regions that carry no mutations.

Sequenced material: peripheral blood, taken on day 0 of AZD1222 vaccination. The TCR originated in an adult in good health. The V gene is TRBV28, the J gene TRBJ1-2, with D perhaps matching TRBD1 (6 bases). Here the CDR3 DNA reads TGTGCCAGCAGTTTAACAGGGTTGGGCTATGGCTACACCTTC. Encoded protein: CASSLTGLGYGYTF.